The 6 T cell receptor beta chains below all came from one sample that was sequenced in a study of control samples from healthy donors and cancer patients. Data came from immunoSEQ multiplex PCR; TCRdb stores just in-frame clones and leaves some out. The table includes about 85,000 clones, 90% detected once. What was sequenced was blood. The source of these receptors is a woman younger than 35 in good health.

This chain uses TRBV6-1 with TRBJ2-2; the D is unclear. Trimming took 7 bases from V and 6 from J, leaving 15 bases between them. CDR1 MNHNS and CDR2 SASEGT come from the germline V gene. The CDR3 runs to 14 residues. The DNA for the CDR3 is TGTGCCAGCATGGGCAATCATATGGCCGGGGAGCTGTTTTTT. Translating gives CASMGNHMAGELFF.

In DNA form, the CDR3 reads TGCGCCAGCAGCCGACGGGGACTGAGTAATGAAAAACTGTTTTTT. Its protein is CASSRRGLSNEKLFF. The genes are TRBV4-1 and TRBJ1-4; D possibly corresponds to TRBD1 (5 bases). The ends were cut back, 4 bases at V and 4 bases at J, with 13 bases in the middle. This CDR3 is built from 15 residues. Looked up from germline, CDR1 is MGHRA and CDR2 is YSYEKL.

The chain recombines TRBV19 with TRBJ1-6, with D unresolved. This CDR3 is 14 amino acids long. Germline lookup yields CDR1 LNHDA and CDR2 SQIVND (reference sequence). Between the trimmed V and J ends, which lost 7 bases and 0 bases, there was a span of 7 bases. The CDR3 DNA reads TGTGCCAGTAAAGGGAGCTCCTATAATTCACCCCTCCACTTT. Its protein is CASKGSSYNSPLHF.

This clone has just one count. The chain links TRBV2 to TRBJ1-5, with TRBD1 as a possible D gene (6 bases). The germline CDR1 and CDR2 sequences are SNHLY and FYNNEI. The ends were cut back, 8 bases at V and 7 bases at J, with 12 bases in the middle. This CDR3 comprises 12 residues. This CDR3 reads CASGGRGQPQHF. Here the CDR3 DNA reads TGTGCCAGCGGAGGCAGGGGACAGCCCCAGCATTTT. Together with reference TRBV2 and TRBJ1-5, the CDR3 gives the full variable domain: EPEVTQTPSHQVTQMGQEVILRCVPISNHLYFYWYRQILGQKVEFLVSFYNNEISEKSEIFDDQFSVERPDGSNFTLKIRSTKLEDSAMYFCASGGRGQPQHFGDGTRLSIL.

The V call is TRBV6-6, the J call TRBJ2-7; no clear D. The germline CDR1 and CDR2 sequences are MNHNY and SVGAGI (reference sequence). CDR3 length: 16 amino acids. Trimming took off 3 bases at V and 0 bases at J, with 15 bases between the two ends. The CDR3 DNA sequence: TGTGCCAGCAGTTATCCGCCGAAGGCACCCTCCTACGAGCAGTACTTC. Translating it yields CASSYPPKAPSYEQYF.

The V call is TRBV10-3, the J call TRBJ2-7, with TRBD1 identical over 9 bases. J lost 9 bases, V lost 0 bases, and 9 bases had no gene match. Germline V CDR1 and CDR2: ENHRY, SYGVKD. The CDR3 has 15 residues. The CDR3 nucleotides are TGTGCCATCAGTGAGTCTGGACAGGGGTTAGAGGGGCAGTACTTC. This gives the protein CAISESGQGLEGQYF.